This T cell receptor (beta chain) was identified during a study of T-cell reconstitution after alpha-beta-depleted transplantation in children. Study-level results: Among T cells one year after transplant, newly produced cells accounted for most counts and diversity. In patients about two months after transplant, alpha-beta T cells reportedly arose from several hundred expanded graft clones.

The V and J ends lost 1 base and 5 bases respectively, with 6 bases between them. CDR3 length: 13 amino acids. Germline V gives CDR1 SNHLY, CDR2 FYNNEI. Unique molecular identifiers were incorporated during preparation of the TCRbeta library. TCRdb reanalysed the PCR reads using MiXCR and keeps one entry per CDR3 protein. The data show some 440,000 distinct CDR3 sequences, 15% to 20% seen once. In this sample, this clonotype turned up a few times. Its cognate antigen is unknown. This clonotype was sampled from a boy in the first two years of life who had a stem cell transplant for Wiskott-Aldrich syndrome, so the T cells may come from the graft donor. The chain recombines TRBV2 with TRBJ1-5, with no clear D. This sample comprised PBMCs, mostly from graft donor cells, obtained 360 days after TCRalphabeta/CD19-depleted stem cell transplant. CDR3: CASSEGRYQPQHF. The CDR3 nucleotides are TGTGCCAGCAGTGAAGGAAGATATCAGCCCCAGCATTTT.